These 11 T cell receptor beta chains were sequenced from one sample in a study of T cells in women clearing cervical HPV infection. The table came from immunoSEQ multiplex PCR; TCRdb's copy has only in-frame clones and leaves some out. The sample data list about 22,000 clones. The material sequenced was blood buffy coat. Receptors originate from a woman between 18 and 69 years old with a cervical HPV16 infection that either progressed to CIN3+ or cleared (not recorded which).

With regard to this clone: From the germline J gene comes the end of the CDR3, since the read stops 3 residues before it. The chain uses TRBV18 and TRBJ2-2, with TRBD1 matching over 10 bases. Germline CDR1 reads KGHSH; CDR2 reads LQKENI. The CDR3 consists of 16 residues. The sequenced part of the CDR3 DNA is TGTGCCAGCTCACCGGGACAGGGGAGAAGAAATGAAAAG. It is translated as CASSPGQGRRNEK. The complete CDR3 protein is CASSPGQGRRNEKLFF.

Regarding this clone: With the read ending 3 residues before the CDR3 end, the germline J gene is used to fill in that end. V usage is TRBV2 and J usage is TRBJ1-2, with D possibly being TRBD1 (6 bases). The germline V gene encodes CDR1 SNHLY and CDR2 FYNNEI. The CDR3 contains 13 residues. V was cut by 8 bases and J by 0 bases, with 10 bases left in between. The CDR3 reads CASGQTPNYGYTF. CDR3 DNA (partial): TGTGCCAGCGGACAGACCCCTAACTATGGC.

Note on this clone: Read coverage stops 3 residues before the CDR3 terminus; the germline J gene supplies the remainder. The chain has TRBV5-1 and TRBJ2-2; D perhaps matches TRBD2 (5 bases). The CDR3 has 14 residues. Germline lookup yields CDR1 SGHRS and CDR2 YFSETQ. The CDR3 bases that were read are TGCGCCAGCAGCTTCAGACTACCTAATGAAAAG. It specifies CASSFRLPNEK. The whole CDR3 sequence reads CASSFRLPNEKLFF.

In the case of this clone: The missing CDR3 end, 3 residues past where the read stops, is filled in from the germline J gene. The V call is TRBV30, the J call TRBJ1-6; TRBD1 matches 10 bases. Germline CDR1 reads GTSNPN; CDR2 reads SVGIG (reference sequence). V was clipped by 2 bases and J by 7 bases; unmatched bases: 8. The length of the CDR3 is 16 residues. CDR3 sequence: CAWSILSGQGNSPLHF. The sequenced CDR3 bases are TGTGCCTGGAGTATCCTCTCGGGACAGGGGAATTCACCC.

Notes on this clone: The CDR3 end lies 3 residues beyond the end of the read and is filled in from the germline J gene. The J gene is TRBJ2-3, the V gene TRBV12-3 or TRBV12-4; D is perhaps TRBD2 (6 bases). This CDR3 is 13 amino acids long. Here the CDR3 reads CASSFPGVETQYF. The covered CDR3 bases are TGTGCCAGCAGTTTTCCGGGGGTCGAGACG.

CDR3 bases read: TGTGCCATCAGTGACAGCTCCTACAATGAG. Translated, it gives CAISDSSYNE. The complete CDR3 protein is CAISDSSYNEQFF. The V gene is TRBV10-3, the J gene TRBJ2-1; D not certain. Read data end 3 residues before the CDR3 end; the end is taken from the germline J gene. The CDR3 totals 13 residues. Trimming removed 3 bases at V and 0 bases at J, with 3 bases between. Germline V gives CDR1 ENHRY, CDR2 SYGVKD.

In the case of this clone: The missing CDR3 end, 3 residues past where the read stops, is filled in from the germline J gene. This chain joins TRBV5-6 and TRBJ2-5; the D is unclear. The CDR3 is made up of 13 amino acids. Germline-derived CDR1 and CDR2 are SGHDT and YYEEEE. The CDR3 protein is CASSLARTDTQYF. The CDR3 bases that were read are TGTGCCAGCAGCTTGGCACGCACAGATACC.

Remarks on this clone: The read halts 3 residues ahead of the CDR3 end, with the missing end drawn from the germline J gene. The chain joins TRBV5-4 to TRBJ1-4, with 9 bases fitting TRBD1. Trimming at V came to 3 bases and at J to 5 bases, leaving 5 bases not matched to a gene. The CDR3 covers 15 residues. Germline values: CDR1 SGHNT, CDR2 YYREEE (reference sequence). Partial CDR3 DNA: TGTGCCAGCAGCTACCAGGGACAGGGAAATGAAAAA. It specifies CASSYQGQGNEK. From start to end, the CDR3 is CASSYQGQGNEKLFF.

On this clone: The CDR3 end is not reached by the read, which stops 3 residues before it; the germline J gene fills it in. The chain links TRBV27 to TRBJ2-3, with TRBD1 matching over 7 bases. With 5 bases clipped from V and 0 bases from J, the junction kept 11 bases outside the gene matches. Germline V lookup: CDR1 MNHEY, CDR2 SMNVEV (reference sequence). CDR3 length: 17 residues. The CDR3 loop reads CASSRQGVESSTDTQYF. The covered CDR3 bases are TGTGCCAGCAGTCGCCAGGGGGTTGAATCTAGCACAGATACG.

A note on this clone: The CDR3 extends 3 residues past the end of the read, so its final part is completed from the germline J gene. This chain links TRBV6-4 with TRBJ1-6; tentatively, D is TRBD1 (5 bases). This CDR3 is built from 14 residues. V lost 1 base and J lost 7, with 8 bases in between. Germline loops: CDR1 MRHNA, CDR2 SNTAGT. The DNA read from the CDR3 is TGTGCCAGCAGTGACTTCTCAGGGAATTCACCC. Translating it yields CASSDFSGNSP. The whole CDR3 protein reads CASSDFSGNSPLHF.

A remark on this clone: From the germline J gene comes the end of the CDR3, since the read stops 3 residues before it. The chain carries TRBV11-3 and TRBJ2-7; D remains unclear. The CDR3 sequence is 13 residues long. Trimming took off 1 base at V and 3 bases at J, with 7 bases between the two ends. Germline V gives CDR1 SGHNT, CDR2 YENEEA. CDR3 bases read: TGTGCCAGCAGCTTAGGGGCAGTCTACGAG. This sequence encodes CASSLGAVYE. The whole CDR3 sequence reads CASSLGAVYEQYF.